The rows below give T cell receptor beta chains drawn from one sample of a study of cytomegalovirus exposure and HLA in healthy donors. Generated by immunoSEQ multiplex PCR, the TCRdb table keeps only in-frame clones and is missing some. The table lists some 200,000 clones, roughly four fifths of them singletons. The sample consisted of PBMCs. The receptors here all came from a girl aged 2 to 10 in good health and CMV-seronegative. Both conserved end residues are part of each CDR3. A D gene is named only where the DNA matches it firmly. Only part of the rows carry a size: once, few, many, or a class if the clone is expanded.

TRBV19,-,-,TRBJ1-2,CASSIKGFGYTF,TGTGCCAGTAGTATCAAGGGGTTTGGCTACACCTTC
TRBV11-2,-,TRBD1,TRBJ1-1,CASSLSNRGNTEAFF,TGTGCCAGCAGCTTATCAAACAGGGGGAACACTGAAGCTTTCTTT
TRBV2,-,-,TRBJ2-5,CASGTFSETQYF,TGTGCCAGCGGGACATTCTCGGAGACCCAGTACTTC
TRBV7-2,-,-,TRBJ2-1,CASSFSRGAPLNEQFF,TGTGCCAGCAGCTTCAGCCGGGGGGCCCCCCTCAATGAGCAGTTCTTC
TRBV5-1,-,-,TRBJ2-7,CASSVQGPLDEQYF,TGCGCCAGCAGCGTCCAGGGGCCGCTGGACGAGCAGTACTTC
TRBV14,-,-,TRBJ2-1,CASSHLRLGNEQFF,TGTGCCAGCAGCCACCTAAGACTAGGAAATGAGCAGTTCTTC
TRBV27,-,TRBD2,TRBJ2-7,CASSFLSGGLLEQYF,TGTGCCAGCAGTTTCCTAAGCGGGGGGCTCCTAGAGCAGTACTTC
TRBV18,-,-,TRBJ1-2,CASSPSTNYGYTF,TGTGCCAGCTCACCGAGTACGAACTATGGCTACACCTTC
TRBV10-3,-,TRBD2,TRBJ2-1,CAISESLAAGEQFF,TGTGCCATCAGTGAGTCCCTAGCGGCGGGTGAGCAGTTCTTC
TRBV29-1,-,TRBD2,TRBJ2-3,CSVEVWPSGGGKDTQYF,TGCAGCGTTGAAGTCTGGCCTAGCGGGGGGGGAAAGGATACGCAGTATTTT
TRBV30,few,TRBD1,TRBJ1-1,CAWSRQGSNTEAFF,TGTGCCTGGAGTAGACAGGGATCGAACACTGAAGCTTTCTTT
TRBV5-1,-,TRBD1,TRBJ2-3,CASSIRDSSPDTQYF,TGCGCCAGCAGCATCCGGGACAGCAGTCCAGATACGCAGTATTTT
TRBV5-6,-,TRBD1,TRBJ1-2,CASSYRGGYTF,TGTGCCAGCAGCTACAGGGGCGGCTACACCTTC
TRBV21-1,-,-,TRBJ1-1,CASSKCGAVNTEAFF,TGTGCCAGCAGCAAATGTGGGGCCGTGAACACTGAAGCTTTCTTT
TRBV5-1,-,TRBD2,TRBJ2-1,CASSFSGRVYNEQFF,TGCGCCAGCAGCTTTAGCGGGAGGGTTTACAATGAGCAGTTCTTC
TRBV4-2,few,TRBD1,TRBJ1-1,CASSQRDRGSRNTEAFF,TGTGCCAGCAGCCAGAGGGACAGGGGATCAAGGAACACTGAAGCTTTCTTT
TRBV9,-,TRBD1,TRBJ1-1,CASSTESTGLEAFF,TGTGCCAGCAGCACCGAGTCGACAGGGTTGGAAGCTTTCTTT
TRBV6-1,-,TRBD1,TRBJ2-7,CASSDRDSGYEQYF,TGTGCCAGCAGTGACAGGGACAGTGGTTACGAGCAGTACTTC
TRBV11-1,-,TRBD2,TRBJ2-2,CASSRTSGRITGELFF,TGTGCCAGCAGCAGGACTAGCGGTCGGATCACCGGGGAGCTGTTTTTT
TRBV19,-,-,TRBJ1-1,CASSIDSGGTEAFF,TGTGCCAGTAGTATAGATTCCGGGGGGACTGAAGCTTTCTTT
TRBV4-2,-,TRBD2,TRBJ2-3,CASSQERRRTSGSSDTQYF,TGTGCCAGCAGCCAAGAACGAAGGAGGACTAGCGGGAGTTCAGATACGCAGTATTTT
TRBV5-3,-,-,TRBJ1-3,CARSLANGGRGTGNTIYF,TGTGCCAGAAGCTTGGCCAACGGGGGGAGGGGAACTGGAAACACCATATATTTT
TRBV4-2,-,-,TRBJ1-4,CASSQDPVRPGEKLFF,TGTGCCAGCAGCCAAGATCCGGTCCGGCCGGGTGAAAAACTGTTTTTT
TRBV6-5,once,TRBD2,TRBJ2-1,CASRRGLADNEQFF,TGTGCCAGCAGGAGGGGACTAGCGGACAATGAGCAGTTCTTC
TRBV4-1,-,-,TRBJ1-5,CASSQEPREQDLNQPQHF,TGCGCCAGCAGCCAAGAGCCGCGGGAACAGGACCTAAATCAGCCCCAGCATTTT
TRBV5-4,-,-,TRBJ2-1,CASSTDRRNEQFF,TGTGCCAGCAGCACGGATAGGAGGAATGAGCAGTTCTTC
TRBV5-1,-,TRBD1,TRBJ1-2,CASSSFGQGANLRGYTF,TGCGCCAGCAGCTCTTTTGGACAGGGGGCTAATCTACGTGGCTACACCTTC
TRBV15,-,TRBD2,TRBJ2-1,CATSRGGLAGSYNEQFF,TGTGCCACCAGCAGGGGGGGACTAGCGGGCTCCTACAATGAGCAGTTCTTC
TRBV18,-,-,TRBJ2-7,CASSLGGLTYEQYF,TGTGCCAGCTCACTAGGAGGGTTGACCTACGAGCAGTACTTC
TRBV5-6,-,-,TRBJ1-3,CASKTRVGNTIYF,TGTGCCAGCAAGACCAGGGTAGGAAACACCATATATTTT
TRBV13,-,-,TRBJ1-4,CASSLSLYRRTEATNEKLFF,TGTGCCAGCAGCTTATCTCTATACCGGCGGACTGAGGCAACTAATGAAAAACTGTTTTTT
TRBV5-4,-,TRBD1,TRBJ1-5,CASSLGGQGGNQPQHF,TGTGCCAGCAGCTTGGGCGGACAGGGTGGCAATCAGCCCCAGCATTTT
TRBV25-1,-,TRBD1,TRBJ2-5,CASSAQGQGLETQYF,TGTGCCAGCAGTGCCCAAGGACAGGGGCTGGAGACCCAGTACTTC
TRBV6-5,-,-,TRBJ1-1,CASSFGSTEAFF,TGTGCCAGCAGTTTCGGGAGCACTGAAGCTTTCTTT
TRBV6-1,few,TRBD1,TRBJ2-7,CASSEFVGDRERF,TGTGCCAGCAGTGAATTTGTTGGGGACAGGGAACGCTTC
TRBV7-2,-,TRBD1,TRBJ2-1,CASSGRGLNNEQFF,TGTGCCAGCAGCGGCAGGGGGCTGAACAATGAGCAGTTCTTC
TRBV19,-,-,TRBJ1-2,CASSIYNYGYTF,TGTGCCAGTAGTATATATAACTATGGCTACACCTTC